Shown below are 29 T cell receptor beta chains from a single sample sequenced in a study of T cells in Graves' hyperthyroidism and ophthalmopathy. Authors of the study amplified TCR beta CDR3 regions from RNA transcripts. A first-round RT-PCR of the TCR CDR3 used the HTBI primer set. TCRdb re-called the multiplex PCR reads with MiXCR, one entry per CDR3 protein. Among some 700,000 distinct CDR3 sequences listed, 17% were seen once. The material sequenced was blood. These receptors came from a man aged 50 or older with Graves' hyperthyroidism.

In its sample, this clonotype was seen many times. CDR3 sequence (DNA): TGTGCCAGCAGGCCCTTTTCTCTAGCGGGAGACGGTACGCAGTATTTT. It is translated as CASRPFSLAGDGTQYF. V gene TRBV7-9 combines with J gene TRBJ2-3; 10 bases map to TRBD2. There are 16 residues in the CDR3. The V and J ends lost 6 bases and 8 bases, in that order; junction bases with no gene match: 14. Germline-derived CDR1 and CDR2 are SEHNR and FQNEAQ (reference sequence).

This clonotype was observed many times. This sequence joins TRBV28 and TRBJ2-1; 9 bases are shared with TRBD1. CDR1 is MDHEN and CDR2 is SYDVKM in the germline V gene. This CDR3 comprises 15 residues. V was pared by 6 bases and J by 0 bases, with 3 bases of the junction left unmatched. CDR3 amino acids: CASRKDRGSYNEQFF. For the CDR3, the DNA is TGTGCCAGCAGAAAGGACAGGGGCTCCTACAATGAGCAGTTCTTC.

This clonotype was seen a few times. The V and J genes are TRBV20-1 and TRBJ1-6; D unclear. Germline V gene sequence: CDR1 DFQATT, CDR2 SNEGSKA (reference sequence). The CDR3 covers 14 residues. Trimming took 1 base from V and 0 from J, leaving 4 bases between them. In DNA form, the CDR3 reads TGCAGTGCTAGAGCGACCTCCTATAATTCACCCCTCCACTTT. Amino acid sequence: CSARATSYNSPLHF.

The sample holds many counts of this clonotype. V is TRBV28 and J is TRBJ2-7; the match to TRBD2 covers 7 bases. The CDR3 is made up of 14 amino acids. CDR1 MDHEN and CDR2 SYDVKM come from the germline V gene. Germline trimming cut 7 bases from V and 0 bases from J; bases unmatched to any gene: 6. For the CDR3, the DNA is TGTGCCAGCACCTCGGGACTAAGCTCCTACGAGCAGTACTTC. It is translated as CASTSGLSSYEQYF.

Ten or more counts support this clonotype. The chain links TRBV7-9 to TRBJ2-7, with 13 bases identical to TRBD2. The CDR3 length is 17 residues. CDR1 is SEHNR and CDR2 is FQNEAQ in the germline V gene (reference sequence). J was trimmed by 0 bases and V by 4 bases; bases with no gene match: 6. CDR3 region: CASSSRGLAGDSYEQYF. CDR3 nucleotides: TGTGCCAGCAGCTCACGAGGACTAGCGGGAGACTCCTACGAGCAGTACTTC.

The genes are TRBV19 and TRBJ1-1, with 9 bases fitting TRBD1. Losses at the gene ends were 4 bases for V and 3 bases for J; bases not matched to a gene: 12. Per the germline V gene, CDR1 is LNHDA and CDR2 is SQIVND (reference sequence). This CDR3 is 17 amino acids long. The CDR3 region has the DNA TGTGCCAGTAGTACACAGGGGGCGGGTGAGGTAGACACTGAAGCTTTCTTT. As protein: CASSTQGAGEVDTEAFF.

This clonotype was counted ten times or more. The rearrangement links TRBV2 to TRBJ2-1, with D hard to call. The germline CDR1 and CDR2 sequences are SNHLY and FYNNEI. The CDR3 extends over 12 amino acids. The germline V and J ends were trimmed by 10 bases and 7 bases, with 14 bases remaining between them. The CDR3 nucleotides are TGTGCCACCGTTGGTCGCGGAAATGAGCAGTTCTTC. Translating gives CATVGRGNEQFF.

In this sample, this clonotype turned up many times. The chain joins TRBV28 to TRBJ2-7, with 7 bases identical to TRBD1. The trim removed 1 base at V and 1 base at J, leaving 1 base unmatched. The CDR3 sequence is 14 residues long. Germline V gene lookup returns CDR1 MDHEN and CDR2 SYDVKM. The CDR3 coding sequence is TGTGCCAGCAGTTTATCGGGACAGTCCTACGAGCAGTACTTC. It is translated as CASSLSGQSYEQYF.

V is TRBV15 and J is TRBJ2-7; either TRBD1 or TRBD2 may fit D (5 bases each). V lost 0 bases and J 0 bases, leaving 15 bases between the germline ends. The CDR3 is 17 amino acids. In germline, CDR1 is LNHNV, CDR2 YYDKDF (reference sequence). CDR3 sequence (DNA): TGTGCCACCAGCAGAGACCATGGGGACGTAAGCTCCTACGAGCAGTACTTC. The encoded protein is CATSRDHGDVSSYEQYF.

The rearrangement uses TRBV7-9 and TRBJ1-4; no clear D gene. Germline V gene lookup returns CDR1 SEHNR and CDR2 FQNEAQ (reference sequence). This CDR3 contains 14 residues. The germline V and J ends were trimmed by 1 base and 5 bases, with 8 bases remaining between them. The CDR3 spells CASSLVGKNEKLFF. The CDR3 bases are TGTGCCAGCAGCTTAGTCGGGAAGAATGAAAAACTGTTTTTT. Combining the CDR3 with reference TRBV7-9 and TRBJ1-4 gives the whole variable domain DTGVSQNPRHKITKRGQNVTFRCDPISEHNRLYWYRQTLGQGPEFLTYFQNEAQLEKSRLLSDRFSAERPKGSFSTLEIQRTEQGDSAMYLCASSLVGKNEKLFFGSGTQLSVL.

The table lists this clonotype with a few counts. V and J are TRBV5-1 and TRBJ1-6; no definite D call. Looked up from germline, CDR1 is SGHRS and CDR2 is YFSETQ. Trimming left V 2 bases short and J 5 bases short, with 8 bases between. The CDR3 covers 14 residues. The CDR3 spells CASSFRTDNSPLHF. DNA for the CDR3: TGCGCCAGCAGCTTCAGAACAGATAATTCACCCCTCCACTTT.

This clonotype was recorded at least ten times. The rearrangement joins TRBV24-1 to TRBJ1-2; TRBD1 might be the D (6 bases). This CDR3 is built from 15 residues. CDR1 KGHDR and CDR2 SFDVKD come from the germline V gene. Trimming took off 5 bases at V and 6 bases at J, with 18 bases between the two ends. CDR3 in DNA: TGTGCCACCAGTGCCCGAGGGGGGTCTCGGAATGGCTACACCTTC. Translating it yields CATSARGGSRNGYTF.

V usage is TRBV10-1 and J usage is TRBJ2-3; no definite D call. Trimming took off 3 bases at V and 3 bases at J, with 13 bases between the two ends. The CDR3 loop spans 15 amino acids. CDR1 is WNHNN and CDR2 is SYGVQD in the germline V gene (reference sequence). The CDR3 region has the DNA TGCGCCAGCAGTGATCTTGAATCGTTTACAGATACGCAGTATTTT. Amino acid sequence: CASSDLESFTDTQYF.

This clonotype was seen only a few times. The rearrangement joins TRBV4-1 to TRBJ2-7; 8 nucleotides agree with TRBD1. The CDR3 consists of 16 residues. Germline V lookup: CDR1 MGHRA, CDR2 YSYEKL. Germline trimming cut 0 bases from V and 1 base from J; bases unmatched to any gene: 5. CDR3 DNA sequence: TGCGCCAGCAGCCAAGATCGGGGGACAGGTTCCTACGAGCAGTACTTC. Its protein product is CASSQDRGTGSYEQYF.

This clonotype came up many times. This chain uses TRBV20-1 with TRBJ1-4, with D unclear. Germline V CDR1 and CDR2: DFQATT, SNEGSKA (reference sequence). There are 12 residues in the CDR3. The V gene lost 0 bases and the J gene lost 8 bases, with 7 bases spanning the gap. The CDR3 loop is CSAREESEKLFF. The CDR3 DNA reads as TGCAGTGCTAGAGAGGAGTCAGAAAAACTGTTTTTT.

This clonotype was seen once. The genes are TRBV6-5 and TRBJ1-5, with a possible D match to TRBD1 (5 bases). Germline CDR1 is MNHEY and CDR2 is SVGAGI. The V end was cut by 2 bases, the J end by 5 bases, with 10 bases between. This CDR3 has 14 amino acids. The CDR3 loop reads CASSYQGPYQPQHF. CDR3 sequence (DNA): TGTGCCAGCAGTTACCAGGGCCCTTATCAGCCCCAGCATTTT.

As regards this clonotype: This may be a read error, as it is one base from a much larger clone. The chain has TRBV6-5 and TRBJ2-6; possibly TRBD1 for D (5 bases). This CDR3 region has 15 residues. The germline V gene encodes CDR1 MNHEY and CDR2 SVGAGI. CDR3 sequence reads: CASSYGNSGANVQTF. In DNA, the CDR3 is TGTGCCAGCAGTTACGGAAACTCTGGGGCCAACGTCCAGACTTTC.

V and J are TRBV5-1 and TRBJ2-1; 12 nucleotides match TRBD2. The length of the CDR3 is 17 residues. With 2 bases clipped from V and 8 bases from J, the junction kept 11 bases outside the gene matches. CDR1 and CDR2 (germline): SGHRS, YFSETQ. The CDR3 protein is CASSFRLAGAVVDEQFF. The CDR3 DNA is TGCGCCAGCAGCTTCAGACTAGCGGGAGCGGTGGTGGATGAGCAGTTCTTC. The full variable domain, completed using reference TRBV5-1 and TRBJ2-1, is KAGVTQTPRYLIKTRGQQVTLSCSPISGHRSVSWYQQTPGQGLQFLFEYFSETQRNKGNFPGRFSGRQFSNSRSEMNVSTLELGDSALYLCASSFRLAGAVVDEQFFGPGTRLTVL.

This clonotype was detected ten times or more. This sequence joins TRBV5-8 and TRBJ2-3; D gene ambiguous. CDR1 and CDR2 from the germline V gene are SGHTS and YDEGEE. Trimming removed 3 bases at V and 0 bases at J, with 8 bases between. This CDR3 spans 14 amino acids. CDR3 DNA: TGTGCCAGCAGCTCGACATATAGCACAGATACGCAGTATTTT. Translated, it gives CASSSTYSTDTQYF.

In this sample, this clonotype turned up a few times. The rearrangement links TRBV9 to TRBJ2-2; 8 bases map to TRBD2. CDR1 and CDR2 (germline): SGDLS, YYNGEE. V shed 3 bases and J 6 bases; nucleotides not matched to a gene: 10. The CDR3 has 16 residues. The CDR3 region is CASSAGSGSSPGELFF. CDR3 DNA: TGTGCCAGCAGCGCAGGAAGCGGGAGTTCTCCCGGGGAGCTGTTTTTT.

Note on this clonotype: A single base separates this from a much larger clone, so it may be a read error. The chain carries TRBV30 and TRBJ2-2, with D unclear. Looked up from germline, CDR1 is GTSNPN and CDR2 is SVGIG (reference sequence). CDR3 length equals 15 residues. CDR3 nucleotide sequence: TGTGGCTGGAGAGCGCGGACGCAGAACACCGGGGAGCTGTTTTTT. This translates into CGWRARTQNTGELFF. Full variable domain (missing parts from reference TRBV30 and TRBJ2-2): SQTIHQWPATLVQPVGSPLSLECTVEGTSNPNLYWYRQAAGRGLQLLFYSVGIGQISSEVPQNLSASRPQDRQFILSSKKLLLSDSGFYLCGWRARTQNTGELFFGEGSRLTVL.

This clonotype appeared many times. The chain has TRBV10-3 and TRBJ1-1; D gene uncertain. Trimming took 10 bases from V and 1 from J, leaving 13 bases between them. CDR1 and CDR2 from the germline V gene are ENHRY and SYGVKD. The CDR3 runs to 13 residues. The DNA of the CDR3 is TGTGCCACCCAATTTGACCGGAACACTGAAGCTTTCTTT. It translates to CATQFDRNTEAFF.

In this sample, this clonotype turned up a few times. The CDR3 coding sequence is TGTGCCACGGCCCCTTCAGGGGGCAAATGGGAGACCCAGTACTTC. Translated: CATAPSGGKWETQYF. The gene calls are TRBV6-1 and TRBJ2-5, with TRBD1 identical over 8 bases. Germline-derived CDR1 and CDR2 are MNHNS and SASEGT. Trimming removed 10 bases from V and 5 bases from J; junction bases left unmatched: 15. This CDR3 comprises 15 residues.

The rearrangement joins TRBV5-1 to TRBJ1-3; a weak D match, TRBD1 (5 bases). Germline CDR1 and CDR2: SGHRS and YFSETQ. Between the trimmed V and J ends, which lost 4 bases and 2 bases, there was a span of 13 bases. The CDR3 has 15 residues. The CDR3 DNA reads as TGCGCCAGCAGCCCAGGGCGGGGAGCTGGAAACACCATATATTTT. Translating gives CASSPGRGAGNTIYF.

This clonotype occurred many times. The chain uses TRBV7-2 and TRBJ2-2, with TRBD1 matching over 7 bases. The germline V gene has CDR1 SGHTA and CDR2 FQGNSA. This CDR3 has 15 residues. Trimming at V came to 6 bases and at J to 1 base, leaving 5 bases not matched to a gene. CDR3 protein: CASRKGAMNTGELFF. CDR3 sequence (DNA): TGTGCCAGCAGAAAGGGGGCCATGAACACCGGGGAGCTGTTTTTT.

The V gene is TRBV24-1, the J gene TRBJ2-5; D uncertain. Germline V CDR1 and CDR2: KGHDR, SFDVKD. Trimming removed 3 bases at V and 4 bases at J, with 8 bases between. The CDR3 is 13 residues long. This chain's CDR3 is CATSDGPLETQYF. In DNA form, the CDR3 reads TGTGCCACCAGTGATGGGCCCCTAGAGACCCAGTACTTC.

This clonotype appeared many times. V usage is TRBV12-3 or TRBV12-4 and J usage is TRBJ2-2; TRBD2 matches 8 bases. The CDR3 spans 17 residues. After removal of 0 bases from V and 2 bases from J, the junction contained 5 bases not matched to a gene. CDR3 DNA: TGTGCCAGCAGTTTAGCGTGGCGGGAGGCCAACACCGGGGAGCTGTTTTTT. It yields the protein CASSLAWREANTGELFF.

This clonotype was detected ten times or more. The rearrangement links TRBV12-3 or TRBV12-4 to TRBJ2-7; maybe TRBD1 (6 bases). V lost 6 bases, J lost 1 base, and 16 bases lay in between. There are 15 residues in the CDR3. CDR3 DNA: TGTGCCAGCAGCCCCTCCTCGGACAGTTCCTACGAGCAGTACTTC. Protein sequence: CASSPSSDSSYEQYF.

Details on this clonotype: No conserved phenylalanine or tryptophan ends this CDR3, so it is likely a read error. The CDR3 region has the DNA TGTGCCAGCAGCGCGGGACTAGCAGTAAACACCGGGGAGCTGTTTCTT. Encoded protein: CASSAGLAVNTGELFL. J is TRBJ2-2 and V is TRBV9; 9 bases are shared with TRBD2. After removal of 3 bases from V and 2 bases from J, the junction contained 5 bases not matched to a gene. The CDR3 spans 16 residues. Germline CDR1 SGDLS, CDR2 YYNGEE.